Below are 14 T cell receptor beta chains sequenced from a single sample in a study of blood T cell repertoires in COVID-19. Sequencing was performed with immunoSEQ multiplex PCR; in TCRdb, only in-frame clones are kept and a portion is missing. The sample gives approximately 140,000 clones, about four fifths of which show up once; roughly 8.8% is in the top ten. The specimen sequenced was peripheral blood. The origin of the receptors is a human donor with acute or convalescent COVID-19. The donor label of this sample is uncertain.

The chain is built from TRBV5-1 and TRBJ1-2; TRBD1 matches at 9 bases. CDR1 is SGHRS, CDR2 YFSETQ, per germline. Trimming took 4 bases from V and 4 from J; bases not matched to a gene: 8. CDR3 length: 15 amino acids. CDR3 residues: CASSPRTGVSYGYTF. As DNA, the CDR3 is TGCGCCAGCAGCCCAAGGACAGGGGTGAGCTATGGCTACACCTTC.

The V call is TRBV14, the J call TRBJ1-1, with a weak D call TRBD1 (5 bases). Trimming shortened V by 1 base and J by 3 bases, and 9 bases separated the two germline ends. The germline CDR1 and CDR2 sequences are SGHDN and FVKESK. CDR3 length: 14 amino acids. The chain's CDR3 is CASSQVGGDTEAFF. CDR3 bases: TGTGCCAGCAGCCAAGTCGGGGGGGACACTGAAGCTTTCTTT.

This chain joins TRBV6-1 and TRBJ2-3; D unclear. The CDR3 covers 13 residues. CDR1 is MNHNS and CDR2 is SASEGT in the germline V gene. V lost 1 base, J lost 9 bases, and 11 bases lay in between. The CDR3 here is CASSEVSPPTQYF. The CDR3 DNA reads TGTGCCAGCAGTGAAGTATCCCCTCCGACGCAGTATTTT.

The chain's CDR3 is CASSWTGASTDTQYF. CDR3 nucleotides: TGTGCCAGCAGCTGGACAGGGGCTAGCACAGATACGCAGTATTTT. The gene calls are TRBV9 and TRBJ2-3; 9 bases map to TRBD1. The CDR3 runs to 15 residues. The V gene's germline CDR1 is SGDLS and CDR2 YYNGEE. J gave up 0 bases and V 4 bases, and 3 bases lay outside the gene matches. Full variable domain (missing parts from reference TRBV9 and TRBJ2-3): DSGVTQTPKHLITATGQRVTLRCSPRSGDLSVYWYQQSLDQGLQFLIQYYNGEERAKGNILERFSAQQFPDLHSELNLSSLELGDSALYFCASSWTGASTDTQYFGPGTRLTVL.

The chain employs TRBV10-2 and TRBJ1-5; D is unresolved. Germline CDR1 and CDR2: WSHSY and SAAADI. CDR3 size: 14 residues. V was shortened by 0 bases and J by 9 bases, with 12 bases between the two germline ends. The CDR3 DNA reads TGCGCCAGCAGTGAGTCACCCACCCAACTGCCCCAGCATTTT. Its translation is CASSESPTQLPQHF.

The rearrangement links TRBV27 to TRBJ2-7, with D tentatively TRBD1 (5 bases). Trimming shortened V by 0 bases and J by 5 bases, and 11 bases separated the two germline ends. This CDR3 region has 14 residues. Germline-derived CDR1 and CDR2 are MNHEY and SMNVEV (reference sequence). CDR3: CASSLSGQGNEQYV. CDR3 coding DNA: TGTGCCAGCAGTTTATCGGGGCAGGGAAACGAGCAGTACGTC.

The J gene is TRBJ2-3, the V gene TRBV5-1, with 7 positions matching TRBD2. The germline CDR1 and CDR2 sequences are SGHRS and YFSETQ. V trimming: 9 bases; J trimming: 2 bases; junction bases outside the gene matches: 15. This CDR3 has 16 residues. This CDR3 reads CATSTSPNRNTDTQYF. The CDR3 DNA is TGCGCCACCTCGACTAGCCCTAACCGAAACACAGATACGCAGTATTTT.

This clone was recorded a few times. The CDR3, as DNA: TGTGCCTGGACCCTGGACAGGGACCTCTATGGCTACACCTTC. Its translation: CAWTLDRDLYGYTF. This chain joins TRBV30 and TRBJ1-2; 8 positions agree with TRBD1. Germline CDR1 reads GTSNPN; CDR2 reads SVGIG (reference sequence). The CDR3 has 14 residues. V shed 4 bases and J 4 bases; nucleotides not matched to a gene: 8.

The chain joins TRBV3-1 (or the pseudogene TRBV3-2) to TRBJ2-2, with a weak D call TRBD1 (6 bases). The CDR3 spans 12 residues. V was cut by 7 bases and J by 7 bases, with 10 bases left in between. Germline-derived CDR1 and CDR2 are LGHDT and YNNKEL (reference sequence). The CDR3 loop is CASTQGHGELFF. As DNA, the CDR3 is TGTGCCAGCACCCAGGGACACGGGGAGCTGTTTTTT.

This chain uses TRBV18 with TRBJ2-2; D gene uncertain. Germline loops: CDR1 KGHSH, CDR2 LQKENI. The CDR3 loop spans 15 amino acids. Trimming shortened V by 2 bases and J by 0 bases, and 7 bases separated the two germline ends. The CDR3 DNA reads TGTGCCAGCTCACCAGGCGGAACGAACACCGGGGAGCTGTTTTTT. It specifies CASSPGGTNTGELFF.

This chain links TRBV21-1 with TRBJ2-7; TRBD2 is taken as the D call from the table, unchecked against the DNA. TRBV21-1 is tagged as a pseudogene. The CDR3 loop spans 15 amino acids. The CDR3 spells CASRVLASGGYEQYF. The CDR3 bases are TGTGCCAGCAGGGTTTTGGCTAGCGGGGGGTACGAGCAGTACTTC.

This chain uses TRBV19 with TRBJ1-1; 7 bases match TRBD1. Germline V CDR1 and CDR2: LNHDA, SQIVND (reference sequence). The CDR3 extends over 14 amino acids. J gave up 7 bases and V 5 bases, and 10 bases lay outside the gene matches. The CDR3 coding sequence is TGTGCCAGTAGTGTCCCCTACAGGGGAAGTGAAGCTTTCTTT. It codes for CASSVPYRGSEAFF.

This chain uses TRBV9 with TRBJ2-3; TRBD2 matches at 10 bases. Germline assignment: CDR1 SGDLS and CDR2 YYNGEE. The CDR3 consists of 17 residues. With 4 bases clipped from V and 0 bases from J, the junction kept 8 bases outside the gene matches. The DNA for the CDR3 is TGTGCCAGCAGCCCCAGCGGGGGGGCCTATAGCACAGATACGCAGTATTTT. This translates into CASSPSGGAYSTDTQYF. Full variable domain (missing parts from reference TRBV9 and TRBJ2-3): DSGVTQTPKHLITATGQRVTLRCSPRSGDLSVYWYQQSLDQGLQFLIQYYNGEERAKGNILERFSAQQFPDLHSELNLSSLELGDSALYFCASSPSGGAYSTDTQYFGPGTRLTVL.

The V call is TRBV3-1 (or the pseudogene TRBV3-2), the J call TRBJ1-1; the D is unclear. V was shortened by 6 bases and J by 4 bases, with 15 bases between the two germline ends. Germline values: CDR1 LGHDT, CDR2 YNNKEL (reference sequence). The CDR3 extends over 14 amino acids. The CDR3 DNA is TGTGCCAGCAGTCCCGTCGGGGTAAGCACTGAAGCTTTCTTT. Its protein product is CASSPVGVSTEAFF.